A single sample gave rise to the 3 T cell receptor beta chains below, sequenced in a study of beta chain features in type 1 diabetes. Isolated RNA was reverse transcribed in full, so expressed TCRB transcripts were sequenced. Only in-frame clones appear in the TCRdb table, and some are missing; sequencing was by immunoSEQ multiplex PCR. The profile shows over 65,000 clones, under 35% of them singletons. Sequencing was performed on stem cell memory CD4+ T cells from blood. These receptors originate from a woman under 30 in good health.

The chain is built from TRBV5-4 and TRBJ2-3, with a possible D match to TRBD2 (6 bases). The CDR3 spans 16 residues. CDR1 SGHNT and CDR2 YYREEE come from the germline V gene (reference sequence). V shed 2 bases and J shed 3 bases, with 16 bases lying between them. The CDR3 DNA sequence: TGTGCCAGCAGCTTAAAAGTAGGAGGGGCTACAGATACGCAGTATTTT. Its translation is CASSLKVGGATDTQYF. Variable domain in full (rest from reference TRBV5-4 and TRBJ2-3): ETGVTQSPTHLIKTRGQQVTLRCSSQSGHNTVSWYQQALGQGPQFIFQYYREEENGRGNFPPRFSGLQFPNYSSELNVNALELDDSALYLCASSLKVGGATDTQYFGPGTRLTVL.

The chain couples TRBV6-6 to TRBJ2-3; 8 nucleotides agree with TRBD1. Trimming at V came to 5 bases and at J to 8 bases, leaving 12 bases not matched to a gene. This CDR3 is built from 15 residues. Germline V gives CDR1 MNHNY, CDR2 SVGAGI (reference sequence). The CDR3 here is CASSPQGGEWGTQYF. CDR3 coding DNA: TGTGCCAGCAGTCCACAGGGGGGTGAGTGGGGTACGCAGTATTTT.

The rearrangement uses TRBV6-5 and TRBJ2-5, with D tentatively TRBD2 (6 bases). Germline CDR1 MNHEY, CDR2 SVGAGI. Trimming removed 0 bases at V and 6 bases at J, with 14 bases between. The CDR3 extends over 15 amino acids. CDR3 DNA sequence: TGTGCCAGCAGTTACTCTGGGGGGAGCGGCAAGACCCAGTACTTC. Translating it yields CASSYSGGSGKTQYF.